The 15 T cell receptor beta chains below come from one sample, sequenced in a study of neurological immune-mediated disorders. TCRdb re-called the 5' RACE reads with MiXCR, one entry per CDR3 protein. Found here are 55,000 to 60,000 distinct CDR3 sequences, around 3.5% of them singletons; the top ten hold under 4%. Sequencing was performed on PBMCs. These receptors originate from a woman in her twenties or thirties with multiple sclerosis.

The table lists this clonotype with many counts. The rearrangement links TRBV6-6 to TRBJ2-7, with 9 positions matching TRBD1. This CDR3 has 15 amino acids. Per germline, CDR1 MNHNY and CDR2 SVGAGI (reference sequence). V was pared by 7 bases and J by 0 bases, with 7 bases of the junction left unmatched. The CDR3 here is CASNQGQGFSYEQYF. CDR3 DNA sequence: TGTGCCAGCAATCAAGGACAGGGGTTCTCCTACGAGCAGTACTTC.

This clonotype has at least ten counts. The chain joins TRBV2 to TRBJ2-1; 12 nucleotides match TRBD2. V lost 3 bases to trimming and J lost 9 bases; unmatched junction nucleotides: 6. CDR1 and CDR2 (germline): SNHLY, FYNNEI. CDR3 length equals 15 residues. The CDR3 protein is CASSETSGGGGEQFF. CDR3 sequence (DNA): TGTGCCAGCAGTGAGACTAGCGGGGGCGGGGGTGAGCAGTTCTTC.

This clonotype was seen ten or more times. A read error may produce the germline difference seen at one junction end. V and J are TRBV27 and TRBJ1-6; D is perhaps TRBD1 (6 bases). CDR1 MNHEY and CDR2 SMNVEV come from the germline V gene (reference sequence). This CDR3 is 13 amino acids long. Written as DNA, the CDR3 is TGTGCCAGCAGTCCTTTGACAGGAGGGCCCCTCAACTTT. This sequence encodes CASSPLTGGPLNF.

This clonotype was seen a few times. A much bigger clone sits one base away, suggesting this may be a read error. This chain connects TRBV20-1 to TRBJ2-1; the D gene is possibly TRBD1 (6 bases). CDR3 size: 13 residues. Germline V gene lookup returns CDR1 DFQATT and CDR2 SNEGSKA (reference sequence). V gave up 1 base and J gave up 5 bases, with 9 bases separating them. As DNA, the CDR3 is TGCAGTGCTAGAGGGACAGCCAACAATGAGCAGTTCTTC. Protein product: CSARGTANNEQFF.

By sample share, this clonotype is medium-sized (0.01 to 0.1%). The rearrangement joins TRBV20-1 to TRBJ2-7, with a possible D match to TRBD2 (5 bases). Germline lookup yields CDR1 DFQATT and CDR2 SNEGSKA (reference sequence). This CDR3 has 12 amino acids. Trimming took off 8 bases at V and 7 bases at J, with 18 bases between the two ends. CDR3 sequence reads: CSFRTSSQEQYF. The CDR3 DNA reads TGCAGTTTCCGGACCTCTAGCCAAGAGCAGTACTTC.

The chain has TRBV19 and TRBJ2-3; 7 nucleotides align to TRBD2. Trimming cost V 3 bases and J 5 bases; bases outside gene matches: 8. Germline values: CDR1 LNHDA, CDR2 SQIVND (reference sequence). The CDR3 consists of 15 residues. In DNA, the CDR3 is TGTGCCAGTAGTATTCCTAGCGGAGGGATAGATACGCAGTATTTT. Translating gives CASSIPSGGIDTQYF.

As concerns this clonotype: This may stem from a read error, because a much larger clone lies one nucleotide away. V gene TRBV20-1 combines with J gene TRBJ2-7; 9 nucleotides match TRBD1. CDR3 length equals 13 residues. V dropped 7 bases and J dropped 0; count of bases not matched to a gene: 4. Germline V gene sequence: CDR1 DFQATT, CDR2 SNEGSKA (reference sequence). CDR3 sequence (DNA): TGCAGTGATAGGGACAGGGTCTCCTACGAGCAGTACTTC. Encoded protein: CSDRDRVSYEQYF.

At least ten counts were recorded for this clonotype. J is TRBJ2-1 and V is TRBV6-4, with 8 bases aligning to TRBD2. Germline loops: CDR1 MRHNA, CDR2 SNTAGT. This CDR3 has 15 residues. Germline trimming cut 2 bases from V and 3 bases from J; bases unmatched to any gene: 3. The CDR3 is CASSDDSGSYNEQFF. The CDR3 nucleotides are TGTGCCAGCAGTGACGACAGCGGGAGCTACAATGAGCAGTTCTTC.

This clonotype was observed many times. The chain employs TRBV9 and TRBJ2-5, with TRBD1 identical over 10 bases. CDR1 SGDLS and CDR2 YYNGEE come from the germline V gene. J gave up 3 bases and V 0 bases, and 2 bases lay outside the gene matches. CDR3 length: 15 residues. The DNA for the CDR3 is TGTGCCAGCAGCGTAGATGGGACAGGGGAAGAGACCCAGTACTTC. This encodes CASSVDGTGEETQYF.

This clonotype was observed many times. The rearrangement joins TRBV5-1 to TRBJ2-7; D is undetermined. CDR3 length: 13 residues. Germline loops: CDR1 SGHRS, CDR2 YFSETQ. V lost 2 bases to trimming and J lost 5 bases, with 11 bases between them. CDR3 bases: TGCGCCAGCAGCTTAGTCCTCCCCCACGAGCAGTACTTC. This translates into CASSLVLPHEQYF.

This clonotype was counted many times. This chain uses TRBV4-2 with TRBJ2-3; D is unresolved. This CDR3 contains 17 residues. The V gene's germline CDR1 is LGHNA and CDR2 YNFKEQ. Deletions cut 0 bases from V and 2 bases from J, with 15 bases between. CDR3 in amino acids: CASSQDDGSSNTDTQYF. The DNA of the CDR3 is TGTGCCAGCAGCCAAGACGACGGTTCCTCTAACACAGATACGCAGTATTTT.

In this sample, this clonotype turned up many times. V gene TRBV10-3 combines with J gene TRBJ1-5; possibly TRBD1 for D (5 bases). Trimming cost V 8 bases and J 0 bases, with 11 bases left between them. Germline V gene data show CDR1 as ENHRY and CDR2 as SYGVKD. The CDR3 extends over 14 amino acids. Here the CDR3 DNA reads TGTGCCATCCAATTGACAGCTAGCAATCAGCCCCAGCATTTT. Its protein product is CAIQLTASNQPQHF.

This clonotype has ten or more counts. The rearrangement uses TRBV5-6 and TRBJ2-5; D might be TRBD1 or TRBD2, each matching 5 bases. Germline V gene sequence: CDR1 SGHDT, CDR2 YYEEEE. V was pared by 0 bases and J by 3 bases, with 12 bases between. There are 15 residues in the CDR3. The CDR3 region is CASSLAGTLKETQYF. The CDR3 region has the DNA TGTGCCAGCAGCTTGGCTGGGACCCTTAAAGAGACCCAGTACTTC.

This clonotype was seen repeatedly, ten times or more. The chain recombines TRBV3-1 with TRBJ2-1; a possible D gene is TRBD2 (6 bases). The CDR3 runs to 13 residues. The germline V gene encodes CDR1 LGHDT and CDR2 YNNKEL (reference sequence). The germline V and J ends were trimmed by 7 bases and 5 bases, with 12 bases remaining between them. The CDR3 DNA follows: TGTGCCAGCATGCGCGGGGTCGACAATGAGCAGTTCTTC. Protein product: CASMRGVDNEQFF.

There are many counts of this clonotype. The chain carries TRBV10-3 and TRBJ2-3; TRBD2 might be the D (6 bases). The CDR3 is 16 amino acids. Per germline, CDR1 ENHRY and CDR2 SYGVKD. V lost 3 bases and J lost 4, with 17 bases in between. As DNA, the CDR3 is TGTGCCATCAGTGATAAAGTACTAGCAACCCCAGATACGCAGTATTTT. This encodes CAISDKVLATPDTQYF.